The T cell receptor (beta chain) described here comes from a study of T-cell reconstitution after alpha-beta-depleted transplantation in children. Unique molecular identifiers were incorporated when the TCRbeta library was constructed. TCRdb independently ran MiXCR on the PCR reads; one entry per CDR3 protein. The top ten hold about 28% of the sample, which has about 980,000 distinct CDR3 sequences, roughly 29% seen once. For this clonotype: What it binds is not known.

This CDR3 is 20 amino acids long. V lost 5 bases and J lost 7; bases outside the gene matches: 26. Per germline, CDR1 MDHEN and CDR2 SYDVKM. Overall study findings and caveats: From newly produced T cells came most of the T-cell counts and diversity one year after transplant.

Here the sequenced sample was PBMCs, mostly from graft donor cells, taken 360 days after TCRalphabeta/CD19-depleted stem cell transplant. This sequence joins TRBV28 and TRBJ2-3; TRBD1 matches 8 bases. The clonotype was recovered from a boy in the first two years of life who had a stem cell transplant for SCID, so the T cells may come from the graft donor. CDR3 protein: CASSPYVRGRVGGRTYTQYF. CDR3 nucleotide sequence: TGTGCCAGCAGTCCATATGTCAGGGGGCGCGTGGGAGGACGCACTTATACGCAGTATTTT.